The clone carrying this T cell receptor (beta chain) turned up a few times. The time point is: persistent/refractory GD, antithyroid drugs over 5 years with positive TRAb. RNA extracted from PBMCs served as the sequencing template. This entry comes from a study of regulatory T cells in long-lasting Graves disease. Combining iRepertoire HTBI primers with Arm-PCR of CDR3 regions, the authors built TCR beta libraries. In the original analysis: Analysis of the samples identified 50 to 65 TRBV and around 15 TRBJ segments. TCRdb reprocessed the multiplex PCR reads with MiXCR, giving one entry per CDR3 protein. The V and J calls shown here were made by TCRdb, not taken from the authors' results. The repertoire consists of about 300,000 distinct CDR3 sequences, with 22% occurring once and the leading ten covering 45% to 70%. Sequenced material: peripheral blood mononuclear cells (PBMCs), taken when the disease was refractory, from a patient treated with antithyroid drugs. The source of this sequence is a female donor with Graves disease.

CDR3 DNA sequence: TGTGCCAGCAGCTTAATGCCAGCCCTAGCCAAAAACATTCAGTACTTC. Its translation: CASSLMPALAKNIQYF. The chain carries TRBV7-9 and TRBJ2-4; D is undetermined. CDR3 length: 16 residues. V was shortened by 2 bases and J by 0 bases, with 11 bases between the two germline ends. In germline, CDR1 is SEHNR, CDR2 FQNEAQ (reference sequence). Based on the CDR3 plus reference TRBV7-9 and TRBJ2-4, the full variable domain is DTGVSQNPRHKITKRGQNVTFRCDPISEHNRLYWYRQTLGQGPEFLTYFQNEAQLEKSRLLSDRFSAERPKGSFSTLEIQRTEQGDSAMYLCASSLMPALAKNIQYFGAGTRLSVL.